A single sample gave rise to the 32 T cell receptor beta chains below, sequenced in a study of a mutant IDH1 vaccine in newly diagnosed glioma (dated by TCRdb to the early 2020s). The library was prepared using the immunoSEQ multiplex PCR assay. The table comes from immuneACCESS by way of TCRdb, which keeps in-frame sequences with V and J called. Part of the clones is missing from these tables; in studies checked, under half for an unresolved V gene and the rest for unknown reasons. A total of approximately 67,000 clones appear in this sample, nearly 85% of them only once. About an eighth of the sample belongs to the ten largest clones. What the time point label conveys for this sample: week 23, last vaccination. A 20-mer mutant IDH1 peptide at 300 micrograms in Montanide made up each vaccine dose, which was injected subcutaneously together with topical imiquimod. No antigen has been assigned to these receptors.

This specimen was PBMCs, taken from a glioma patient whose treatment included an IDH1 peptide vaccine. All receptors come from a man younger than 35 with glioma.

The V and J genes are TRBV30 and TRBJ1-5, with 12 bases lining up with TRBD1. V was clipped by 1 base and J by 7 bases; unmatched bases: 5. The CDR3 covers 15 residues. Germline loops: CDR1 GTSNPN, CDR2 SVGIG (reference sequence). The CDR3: CAWSGGTGGRQPQHF. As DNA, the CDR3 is TGTGCCTGGAGTGGCGGGACAGGGGGCCGGCAGCCCCAGCATTTT.

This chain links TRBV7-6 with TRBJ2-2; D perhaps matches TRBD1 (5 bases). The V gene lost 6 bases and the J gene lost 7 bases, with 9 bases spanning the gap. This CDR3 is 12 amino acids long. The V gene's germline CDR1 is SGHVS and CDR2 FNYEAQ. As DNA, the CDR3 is TGTGCCAGCAGTCTCCAGGGCGGGGAGCTGTTTTTT. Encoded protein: CASSLQGGELFF.

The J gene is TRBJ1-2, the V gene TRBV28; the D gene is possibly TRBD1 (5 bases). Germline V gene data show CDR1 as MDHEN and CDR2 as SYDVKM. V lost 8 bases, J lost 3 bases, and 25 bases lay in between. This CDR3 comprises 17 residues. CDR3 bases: TGTGCCAGCGCGGACACTTCCGTAAGGACTACTCACTATGGCTACACCTTC. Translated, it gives CASADTSVRTTHYGYTF.

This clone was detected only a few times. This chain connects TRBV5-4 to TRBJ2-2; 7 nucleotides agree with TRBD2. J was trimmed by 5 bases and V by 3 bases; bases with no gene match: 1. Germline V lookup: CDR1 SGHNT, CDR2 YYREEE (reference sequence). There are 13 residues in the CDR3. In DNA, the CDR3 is TGTGCCAGCAGCTGGGGGGGAACCGGGGAGCTGTTTTTT. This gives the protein CASSWGGTGELFF.

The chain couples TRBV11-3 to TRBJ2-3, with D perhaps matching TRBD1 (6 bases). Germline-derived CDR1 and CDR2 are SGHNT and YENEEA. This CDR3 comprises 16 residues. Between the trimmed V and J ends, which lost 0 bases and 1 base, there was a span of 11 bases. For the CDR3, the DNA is TGTGCCAGCAGCTTAGATGGCCGACAGGGCACAGATACGCAGTATTTT. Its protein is CASSLDGRQGTDTQYF.

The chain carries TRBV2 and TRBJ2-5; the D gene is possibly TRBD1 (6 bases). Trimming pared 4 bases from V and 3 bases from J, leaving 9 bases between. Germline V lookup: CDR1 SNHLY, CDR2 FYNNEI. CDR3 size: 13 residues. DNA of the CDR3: TGTGCCAGCAGTGGAAACAGGGAAGAGACCCAGTACTTC. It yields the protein CASSGNREETQYF.

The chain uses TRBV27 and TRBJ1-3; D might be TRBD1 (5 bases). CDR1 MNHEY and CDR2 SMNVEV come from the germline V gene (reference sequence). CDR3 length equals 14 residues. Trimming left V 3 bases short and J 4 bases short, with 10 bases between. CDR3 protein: CASSLVGPGNTIYF. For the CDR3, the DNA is TGTGCCAGCAGTTTGGTGGGGCCCGGAAACACCATATATTTT.

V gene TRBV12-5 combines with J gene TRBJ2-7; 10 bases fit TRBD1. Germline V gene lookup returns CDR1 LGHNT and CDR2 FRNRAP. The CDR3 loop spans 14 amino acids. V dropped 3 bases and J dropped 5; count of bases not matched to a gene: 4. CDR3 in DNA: TGTGCTAGTGGTTTCGGGACAGGGGTCGACGAGCAGTACTTC. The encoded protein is CASGFGTGVDEQYF.

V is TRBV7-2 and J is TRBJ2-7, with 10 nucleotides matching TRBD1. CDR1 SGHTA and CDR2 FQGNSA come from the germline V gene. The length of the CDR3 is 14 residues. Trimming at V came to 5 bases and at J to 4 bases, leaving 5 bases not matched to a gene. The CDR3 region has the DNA TGTGCCAGCAGCCCAGGGACAGGGGTTTACGAGCAGTACTTC. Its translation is CASSPGTGVYEQYF.

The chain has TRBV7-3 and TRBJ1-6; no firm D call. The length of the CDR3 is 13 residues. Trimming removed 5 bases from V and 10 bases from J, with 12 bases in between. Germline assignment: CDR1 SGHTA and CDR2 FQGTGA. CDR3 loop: CASSPGHSSPLHF. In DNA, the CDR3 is TGTGCCAGCAGCCCCGGGCATTCCTCACCCCTCCACTTT.

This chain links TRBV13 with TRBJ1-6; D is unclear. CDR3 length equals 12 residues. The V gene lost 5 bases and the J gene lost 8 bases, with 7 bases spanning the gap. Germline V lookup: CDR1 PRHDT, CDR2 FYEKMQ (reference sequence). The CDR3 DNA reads TGTGCCAGCAGCCCCCCGGATTCACCCCTCCACTTT. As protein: CASSPPDSPLHF.

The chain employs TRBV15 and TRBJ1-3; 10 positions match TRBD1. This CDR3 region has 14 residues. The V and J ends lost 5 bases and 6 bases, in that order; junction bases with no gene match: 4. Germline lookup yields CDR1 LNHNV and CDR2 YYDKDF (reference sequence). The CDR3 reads CATSPGTGENTIYF. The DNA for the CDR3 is TGTGCCACCAGCCCCGGGACAGGGGAAAACACCATATATTTT. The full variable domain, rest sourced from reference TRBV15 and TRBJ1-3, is DAMVIQNPRYQVTQFGKPVTLSCSQTLNHNVMYWYQQKSSQAPKLLFHYYDKDFNNEADTPDNFQSRRPNTSFCFLDIRSPGLGDTAMYLCATSPGTGENTIYFGEGSWLTVV.

Written as DNA, the CDR3 is TGCGCCAGCAGCCTTGGGACAGGGGCCTACGAGCAGTACTTC. Translating it yields CASSLGTGAYEQYF. The chain combines TRBV4-3 with TRBJ2-7, with 10 bases aligning to TRBD1. This CDR3 region has 14 residues. Germline V gene sequence: CDR1 LGHNA, CDR2 YSLEER. Trimming removed 4 bases from V and 2 bases from J; junction bases left unmatched: 2.

CDR3 nucleotides: TGCGCCAGCAGCCTTTCGGCAAATAGCAATCAGCCCCAGCATTTT. Amino acids: CASSLSANSNQPQHF. The chain joins TRBV4-1 to TRBJ1-5; D is ambiguous. V was shortened by 4 bases and J by 0 bases, with 10 bases between the two germline ends. This CDR3 spans 15 amino acids. Germline assignment: CDR1 MGHRA and CDR2 YSYEKL.

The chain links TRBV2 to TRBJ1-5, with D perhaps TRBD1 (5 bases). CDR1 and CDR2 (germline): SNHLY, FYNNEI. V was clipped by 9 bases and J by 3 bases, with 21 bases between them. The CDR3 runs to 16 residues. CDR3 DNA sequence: TGTGCCAGTGCATTGTTTAGGGGCGGATTCAATCAGCCCCAGCATTTT. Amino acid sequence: CASALFRGGFNQPQHF.

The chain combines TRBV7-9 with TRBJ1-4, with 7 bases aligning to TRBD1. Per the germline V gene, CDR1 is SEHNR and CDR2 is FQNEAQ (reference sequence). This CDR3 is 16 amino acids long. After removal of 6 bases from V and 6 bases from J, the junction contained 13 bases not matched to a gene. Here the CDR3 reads CASSSNGYRGYEKLFF. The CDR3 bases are TGTGCCAGCAGTTCTAACGGGTACAGGGGTTATGAAAAACTGTTTTTT.

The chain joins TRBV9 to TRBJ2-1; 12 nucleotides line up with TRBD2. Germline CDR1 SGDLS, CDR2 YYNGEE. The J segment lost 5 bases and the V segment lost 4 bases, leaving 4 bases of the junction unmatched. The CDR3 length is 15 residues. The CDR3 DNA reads TGTGCCAGCAGCTTCCGACTAGCGGGAGACAATGAGCAGTTCTTC. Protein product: CASSFRLAGDNEQFF.

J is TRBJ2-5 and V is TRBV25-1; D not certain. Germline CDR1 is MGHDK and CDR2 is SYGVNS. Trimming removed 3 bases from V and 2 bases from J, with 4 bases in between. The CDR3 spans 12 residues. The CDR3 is CASSEPQETQYF. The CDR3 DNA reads TGTGCCAGCAGTGAGCCTCAAGAGACCCAGTACTTC.

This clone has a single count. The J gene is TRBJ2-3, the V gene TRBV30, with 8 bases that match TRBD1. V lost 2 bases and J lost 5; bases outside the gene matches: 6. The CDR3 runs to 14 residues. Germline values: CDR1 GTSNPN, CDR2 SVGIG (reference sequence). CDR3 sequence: CAWSSGQGGDTQYF. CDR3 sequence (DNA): TGTGCCTGGAGTAGCGGACAGGGAGGAGATACGCAGTATTTT.

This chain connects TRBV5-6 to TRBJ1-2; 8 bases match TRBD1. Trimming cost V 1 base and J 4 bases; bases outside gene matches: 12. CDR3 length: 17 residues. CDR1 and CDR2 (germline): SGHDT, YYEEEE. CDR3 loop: CASSLLTAGGILYGYTF. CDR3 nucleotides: TGTGCCAGCAGCTTGCTAACGGCAGGGGGCATTCTCTATGGCTACACCTTC. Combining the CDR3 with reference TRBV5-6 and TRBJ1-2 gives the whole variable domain DAGVTQSPTHLIKTRGQQVTLRCSPKSGHDTVSWYQQALGQGPQFIFQYYEEEERQRGNFPDRFSGHQFPNYSSELNVNALLLGDSALYLCASSLLTAGGILYGYTFGSGTRLTVV.

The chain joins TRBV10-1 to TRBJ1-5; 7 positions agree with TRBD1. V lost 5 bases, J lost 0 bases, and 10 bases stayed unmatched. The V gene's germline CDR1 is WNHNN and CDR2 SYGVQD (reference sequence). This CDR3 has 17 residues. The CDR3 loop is CASSPSRDSFSNQPQHF. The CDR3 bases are TGCGCCAGCAGTCCCAGTAGGGACAGTTTTAGCAATCAGCCCCAGCATTTT.

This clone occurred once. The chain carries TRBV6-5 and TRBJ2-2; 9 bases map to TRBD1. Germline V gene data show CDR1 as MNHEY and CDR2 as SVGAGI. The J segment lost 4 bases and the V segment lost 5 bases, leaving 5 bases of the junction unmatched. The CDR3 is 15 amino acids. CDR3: CASSQQGASTGELFF. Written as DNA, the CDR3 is TGTGCCAGCAGTCAACAGGGGGCGAGCACCGGGGAGCTGTTTTTT.

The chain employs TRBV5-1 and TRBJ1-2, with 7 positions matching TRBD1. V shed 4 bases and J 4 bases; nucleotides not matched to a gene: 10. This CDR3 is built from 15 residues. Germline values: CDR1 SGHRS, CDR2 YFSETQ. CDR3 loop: CASSLRQGGSYGYTF. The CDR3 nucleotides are TGCGCCAGCAGCCTACGACAGGGAGGATCCTATGGCTACACCTTC.

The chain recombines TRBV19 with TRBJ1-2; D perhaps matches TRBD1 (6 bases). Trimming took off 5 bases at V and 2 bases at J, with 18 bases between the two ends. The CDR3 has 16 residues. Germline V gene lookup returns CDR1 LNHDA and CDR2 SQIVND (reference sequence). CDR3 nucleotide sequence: TGTGCCAGTAGTTTGCCCCGGAGACAGGTGAACTATGGCTACACCTTC. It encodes CASSLPRRQVNYGYTF.

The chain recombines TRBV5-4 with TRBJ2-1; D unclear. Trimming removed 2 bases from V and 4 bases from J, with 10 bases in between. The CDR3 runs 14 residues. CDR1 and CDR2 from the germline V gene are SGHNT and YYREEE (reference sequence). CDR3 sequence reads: CASSFSSAYNEQFF. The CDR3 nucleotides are TGTGCCAGCAGCTTTAGCTCGGCTTACAATGAGCAGTTCTTC.

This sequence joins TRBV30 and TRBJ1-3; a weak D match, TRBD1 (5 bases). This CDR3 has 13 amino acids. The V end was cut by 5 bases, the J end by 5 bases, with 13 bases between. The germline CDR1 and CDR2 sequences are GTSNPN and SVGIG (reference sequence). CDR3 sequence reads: CAWQTGGRNTIYF. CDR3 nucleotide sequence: TGTGCCTGGCAAACAGGCGGAAGAAACACCATATATTTT.

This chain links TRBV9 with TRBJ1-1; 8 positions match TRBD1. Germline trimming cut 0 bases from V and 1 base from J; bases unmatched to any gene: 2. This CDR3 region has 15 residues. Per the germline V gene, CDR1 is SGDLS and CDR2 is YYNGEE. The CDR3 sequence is CASSVVTGGNTEAFF. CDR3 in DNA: TGTGCCAGCAGCGTAGTAACAGGGGGGAACACTGAAGCTTTCTTT. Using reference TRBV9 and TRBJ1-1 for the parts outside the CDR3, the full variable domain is DSGVTQTPKHLITATGQRVTLRCSPRSGDLSVYWYQQSLDQGLQFLIQYYNGEERAKGNILERFSAQQFPDLHSELNLSSLELGDSALYFCASSVVTGGNTEAFFGQGTRLTVV.

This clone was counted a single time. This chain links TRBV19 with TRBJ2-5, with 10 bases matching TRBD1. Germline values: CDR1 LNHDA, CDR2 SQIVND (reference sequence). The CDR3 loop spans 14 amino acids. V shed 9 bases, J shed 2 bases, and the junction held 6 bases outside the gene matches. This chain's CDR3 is CARVPGQGQETQYF. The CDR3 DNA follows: TGTGCCAGGGTACCGGGACAGGGGCAAGAGACCCAGTACTTC.

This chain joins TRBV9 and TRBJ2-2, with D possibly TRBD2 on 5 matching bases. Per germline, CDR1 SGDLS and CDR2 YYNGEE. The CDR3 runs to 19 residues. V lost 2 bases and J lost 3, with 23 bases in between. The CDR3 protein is CASSVREVGEYLHTGELFF. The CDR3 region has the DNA TGTGCCAGCAGCGTTCGCGAGGTCGGGGAGTACCTACACACCGGGGAGCTGTTTTTT.

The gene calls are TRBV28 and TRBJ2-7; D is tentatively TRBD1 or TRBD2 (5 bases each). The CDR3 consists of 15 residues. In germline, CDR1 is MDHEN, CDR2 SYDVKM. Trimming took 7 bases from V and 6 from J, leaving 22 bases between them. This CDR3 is CASTSGAQYLLEQYF. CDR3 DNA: TGTGCCAGCACCTCCGGGGCCCAATACCTCCTCGAGCAGTACTTC.

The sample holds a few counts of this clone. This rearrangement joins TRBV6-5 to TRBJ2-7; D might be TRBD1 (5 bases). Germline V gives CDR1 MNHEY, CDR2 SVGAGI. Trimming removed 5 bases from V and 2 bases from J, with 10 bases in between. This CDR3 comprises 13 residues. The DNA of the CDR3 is TGTGCCAGCAGTCCGACAGATACCTACGAGCAGTACTTC. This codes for CASSPTDTYEQYF.

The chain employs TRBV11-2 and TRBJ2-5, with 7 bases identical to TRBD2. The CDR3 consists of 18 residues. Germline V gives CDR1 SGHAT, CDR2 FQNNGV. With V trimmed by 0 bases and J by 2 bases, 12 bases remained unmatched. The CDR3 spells CASSLDSFRDYVQETQYF. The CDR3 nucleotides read TGTGCCAGCAGCTTAGATTCGTTTCGGGACTACGTTCAAGAGACCCAGTACTTC.